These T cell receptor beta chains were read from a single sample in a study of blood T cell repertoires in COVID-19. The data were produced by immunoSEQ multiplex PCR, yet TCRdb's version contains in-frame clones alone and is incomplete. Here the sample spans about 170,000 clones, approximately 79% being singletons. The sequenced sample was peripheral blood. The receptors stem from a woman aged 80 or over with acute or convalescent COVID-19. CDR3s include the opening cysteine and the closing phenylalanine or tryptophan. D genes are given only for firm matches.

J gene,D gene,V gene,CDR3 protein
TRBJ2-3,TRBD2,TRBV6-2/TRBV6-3,CASSYSKFGSGRFSDTQYF
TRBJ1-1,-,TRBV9,CASSVDPGRTEAFF
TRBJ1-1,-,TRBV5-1,CASSLAGGSATEAFF
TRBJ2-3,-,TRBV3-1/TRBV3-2,CASSLEGVSTDTQYF
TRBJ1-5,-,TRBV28,CASSPTGRGSNQPQHF
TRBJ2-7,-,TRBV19,CASRSAGRSGYEQYF
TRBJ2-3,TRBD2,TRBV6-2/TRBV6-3,CASSYGLAGALDTQYF
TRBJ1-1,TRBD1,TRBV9,CASNRGQGLEMNTEAFF
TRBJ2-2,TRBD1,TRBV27,CASSSGTGGFTGELFF
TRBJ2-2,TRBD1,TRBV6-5,CASSPRTGRTGELFF
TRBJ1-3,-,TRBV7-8,CASSLGGVAGNTIYF
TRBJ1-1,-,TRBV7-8,CASSLRGGRLNTEAFF
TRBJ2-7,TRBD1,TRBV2,CASSEALSRGRSYEQYF
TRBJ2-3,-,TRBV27,CASSLSSPGYYMIGTDTQYF
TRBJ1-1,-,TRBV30,CAWSFFTEAFF
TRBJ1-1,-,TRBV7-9,CASSVQGYTEAFF
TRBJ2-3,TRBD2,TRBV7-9,CASRTGGPGNTQYF
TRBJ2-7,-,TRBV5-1,CASSQINYYEQYF
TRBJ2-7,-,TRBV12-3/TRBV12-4,CASSRGNYEQYF
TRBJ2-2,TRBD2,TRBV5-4,CASSLGLADTGELFF
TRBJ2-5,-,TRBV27,CASSPRTSKETQYF
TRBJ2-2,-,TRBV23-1,CASKKRRTANTGELFF
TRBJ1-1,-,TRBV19,CASSIDSRKNTEAFF
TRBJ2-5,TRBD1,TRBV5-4,CASSRTGGKETQYF
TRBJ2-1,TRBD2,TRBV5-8,CASTQGLAGHNEQFF
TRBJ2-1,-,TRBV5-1,CASSVDSYNEQFF
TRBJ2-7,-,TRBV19,CASSRSLANYEQYF
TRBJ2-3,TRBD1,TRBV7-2,CASSFVATGQSTDTQYF
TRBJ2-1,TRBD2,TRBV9,CASSEGTSGRTSNEQFF
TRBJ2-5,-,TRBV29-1,CSVEDWGEAGYETQYF
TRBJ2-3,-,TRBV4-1,CASSQDGSSGVSTDTQYF
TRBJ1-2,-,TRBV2,CASSDPSTF
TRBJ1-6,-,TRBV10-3,CATNGLQNSPLHF